This TCR beta chain was identified during a study of shared clonotypes between healthy human individuals. TCRdb's copy holds only in-frame clones and misses some; the assay was immunoSEQ multiplex PCR. The sample holds a few million clones, around nine tenths seen once. J gave up 3 bases and V 3 bases, and 6 bases lay outside the gene matches. Germline V lookup: CDR1 KGHSH, CDR2 LQKENI. CDR3 length equals 16 residues. The clonotype originates from a man younger than 30 in good health. Sequencing was performed on naive CD4+ T cells sorted from blood. Subset defined: CD45RA+ positively selected. The chain links TRBV18 to TRBJ1-5; 9 bases match TRBD1. DNA of the CDR3: TGTGCCAGCTCACCGCCGGGACAGGGTCTCAATCAGCCCCAGCATTTT. Translation: CASSPPGQGLNQPQHF. Together with reference TRBV18 and TRBJ1-5, the CDR3 gives the full variable domain: NAGVMQNPRHLVRRRGQEARLRCSPMKGHSHVYWYRQLPEEGLKFMVYLQKENIIDESGMPKERFSAEFPKEGPSILRIQQVVRGDSAAYFCASSPPGQGLNQPQHFGDGTRLSIL.